The rows below give T cell receptor beta chains drawn from one sample of a study of response to subunit inactivated influenza vaccine. Each CDR3 protein gets one entry after TCRdb re-called the RT-PCR reads with MiXCR. The data show 200,000 to 250,000 distinct CDR3 sequences, more than 10% seen once. Sequencing was performed on non-naive T cells sorted from PBMCs, taken roughly 2 weeks before vaccination. All receptors derive from a man aged 50 to 60 who received an inactivated influenza vaccine. Both conserved end residues are part of each CDR3. Each record gives: CDR3 length, clone size, V gene, D gene, J gene, CDR3 protein, CDR3 DNA. A D gene is named only where the DNA matches it firmly. Not every row has a clone size; where given, it reads once, few, many or a size class.

cdr3_length: 14; clone_size: many; v_call: TRBV11-2; d_call: NA; j_call: TRBJ2-2; cdr3_aa: CASSSQRNTGELFF; cdr3_nt: TGTGCCAGCAGTTCGCAGCGGAACACCGGGGAGCTGTTTTTT
cdr3_length: 11; clone_size: few; v_call: TRBV5-6; d_call: NA; j_call: TRBJ1-2; cdr3_aa: CASSFGSGYTF; cdr3_nt: TGTGCCAGCAGCTTTGGGTCTGGCTACACCTTC
cdr3_length: 15; clone_size: many; v_call: TRBV7-9; d_call: NA; j_call: TRBJ2-7; cdr3_aa: CASSSYQRWGYEQYF; cdr3_nt: TGTGCCAGCAGCTCGTACCAGCGGTGGGGATACGAGCAGTACTTC
cdr3_length: 14; clone_size: few; v_call: TRBV10-3; d_call: TRBD1; j_call: TRBJ1-6; cdr3_aa: CAINNRGDNSPLHF; cdr3_nt: TGTGCCATCAATAACAGGGGCGATAATTCACCCCTCCACTTT
cdr3_length: 12; clone_size: many; v_call: TRBV29-1; d_call: TRBD1; j_call: TRBJ2-7; cdr3_aa: CSVGGYRGEQYF; cdr3_nt: TGCAGCGTTGGGGGATACAGGGGCGAGCAGTACTTC
cdr3_length: 13; clone_size: NA; v_call: TRBV2; d_call: NA; j_call: TRBJ1-4; cdr3_aa: CASSETANEKLFF; cdr3_nt: TGTGCCAGCAGTGAAACAGCTAATGAAAAACTGTTTTTT
cdr3_length: 14; clone_size: NA; v_call: TRBV30; d_call: NA; j_call: TRBJ1-1; cdr3_aa: CAWSIRASNTEAFF; cdr3_nt: TGTGCCTGGAGTATCCGGGCCTCGAACACTGAAGCTTTCTTT
cdr3_length: 15; clone_size: NA; v_call: TRBV4-2; d_call: NA; j_call: TRBJ1-4; cdr3_aa: CASSQAYGTNEKLFF; cdr3_nt: TGTGCCAGCAGCCAAGCTTACGGGACTAATGAAAAACTGTTTTTT
cdr3_length: 18; clone_size: NA; v_call: TRBV6-2/TRBV6-3; d_call: TRBD1; j_call: TRBJ2-3; cdr3_aa: CASSYSRTGARWADTQYF; cdr3_nt: TGTGCCAGCAGTTACTCGCGGACAGGGGCGCGGTGGGCAGATACGCAGTATTTT
cdr3_length: 13; clone_size: few; v_call: TRBV4-2; d_call: NA; j_call: TRBJ2-7; cdr3_aa: CASSQITAYEQYF; cdr3_nt: TGTGCCAGCAGCCAAATTACTGCCTACGAGCAGTACTTC
cdr3_length: 15; clone_size: few; v_call: TRBV20-1; d_call: NA; j_call: TRBJ2-1; cdr3_aa: CSARAWRQWGNEQFF; cdr3_nt: TGCAGTGCTAGAGCTTGGAGACAATGGGGTAATGAGCAGTTCTTC
cdr3_length: 16; clone_size: NA; v_call: TRBV11-3; d_call: NA; j_call: TRBJ1-5; cdr3_aa: CASSLLPTASNQPQHF; cdr3_nt: TGTGCCAGCAGCTTGCTTCCGACAGCTAGCAATCAGCCCCAGCATTTT
cdr3_length: 15; clone_size: NA; v_call: TRBV4-3; d_call: NA; j_call: TRBJ1-2; cdr3_aa: CASSQGEGFDYGYTF; cdr3_nt: TGCGCCAGCAGCCAAGGGGAAGGGTTTGACTATGGCTACACCTTC
cdr3_length: 16; clone_size: many; v_call: TRBV4-2; d_call: TRBD1; j_call: TRBJ1-4; cdr3_aa: CASSPNTGTENEKLFF; cdr3_nt: TGTGCCAGCAGCCCCAACACCGGGACAGAGAATGAAAAACTGTTTTTT
cdr3_length: 15; clone_size: few; v_call: TRBV20-1; d_call: NA; j_call: TRBJ2-7; cdr3_aa: CSARVGGRSNGEQYF; cdr3_nt: TGCAGTGCTCGAGTGGGGGGTAGGAGTAACGGCGAGCAGTACTTC
cdr3_length: 11; clone_size: NA; v_call: TRBV20-1; d_call: NA; j_call: TRBJ2-3; cdr3_aa: CSAPGLDTQYF; cdr3_nt: TGCAGTGCACCAGGTCTGGATACGCAGTATTTT
cdr3_length: 17; clone_size: few; v_call: TRBV7-2; d_call: NA; j_call: TRBJ2-3; cdr3_aa: CASSPAPGQVGTDTQYF; cdr3_nt: TGTGCCAGCAGCCCTGCACCCGGACAAGTCGGTACAGATACGCAGTATTTT
cdr3_length: 13; clone_size: few; v_call: TRBV5-5; d_call: NA; j_call: TRBJ1-5; cdr3_aa: CASSLDNNQPQHF; cdr3_nt: TGTGCCAGCAGCTTGGATAACAATCAGCCCCAGCATTTT
cdr3_length: 13; clone_size: NA; v_call: TRBV20-1; d_call: TRBD1; j_call: TRBJ2-1; cdr3_aa: CSASRTGWNEQFF; cdr3_nt: TGCAGTGCTAGCCGGACAGGGTGGAATGAGCAGTTCTTC
cdr3_length: 15; clone_size: NA; v_call: TRBV6-2/TRBV6-3; d_call: TRBD1; j_call: TRBJ2-3; cdr3_aa: CASSRGQTLTDTQYF; cdr3_nt: TGTGCCAGCAGTCGGGGACAGACCCTCACAGATACGCAGTATTTT
cdr3_length: 17; clone_size: NA; v_call: TRBV20-1; d_call: TRBD2; j_call: TRBJ2-1; cdr3_aa: CSAKGLAVGSGYNEQFF; cdr3_nt: TGCAGTGCCAAGGGACTAGCGGTTGGTTCGGGCTACAATGAGCAGTTCTTC
cdr3_length: 13; clone_size: NA; v_call: TRBV9; d_call: NA; j_call: TRBJ2-7; cdr3_aa: CASSVGGRGEQYF; cdr3_nt: TGTGCCAGCAGCGTCGGGGGGCGAGGCGAGCAGTACTTC
cdr3_length: 14; clone_size: NA; v_call: TRBV3-1; d_call: NA; j_call: TRBJ1-5; cdr3_aa: CASSQDTRRQPQHF; cdr3_nt: TGTGCCAGCAGCCAAGATACGCGGCGTCAGCCCCAGCATTTT
cdr3_length: 14; clone_size: many; v_call: TRBV4-3; d_call: NA; j_call: TRBJ2-1; cdr3_aa: CASSQTLQYNEQFF; cdr3_nt: TGCGCCAGCAGCCAAACCCTACAATACAATGAGCAGTTCTTC
cdr3_length: 15; clone_size: many; v_call: TRBV5-1; d_call: TRBD1; j_call: TRBJ2-7; cdr3_aa: CASSLGQGASYEQYF; cdr3_nt: TGCGCCAGCAGCCTGGGACAGGGTGCCTCCTACGAGCAGTACTTC
cdr3_length: 11; clone_size: many; v_call: TRBV29-1; d_call: NA; j_call: TRBJ2-7; cdr3_aa: CSVYSGYEQYF; cdr3_nt: TGCAGCGTTTACAGCGGCTACGAGCAGTACTTC
cdr3_length: 14; clone_size: NA; v_call: TRBV5-1; d_call: NA; j_call: TRBJ2-7; cdr3_aa: CASSFVISGYEQYF; cdr3_nt: TGCGCCAGCAGCTTTGTTATTAGTGGCTACGAGCAGTACTTC
cdr3_length: 15; clone_size: few; v_call: TRBV7-6; d_call: NA; j_call: TRBJ2-1; cdr3_aa: CASSPRAGSSNEQFF; cdr3_nt: TGTGCCAGCAGCCCTCGGGCAGGGTCCAGCAATGAGCAGTTCTTC
cdr3_length: 14; clone_size: many; v_call: TRBV3-1; d_call: NA; j_call: TRBJ1-5; cdr3_aa: CASSQEASNQPQHF; cdr3_nt: TGTGCCAGCAGCCAAGAGGCAAGCAATCAGCCCCAGCATTTT
cdr3_length: 15; clone_size: many; v_call: TRBV7-2; d_call: NA; j_call: TRBJ1-6; cdr3_aa: CASSPGRANNSPLHF; cdr3_nt: TGTGCCAGCAGCCCCGGGAGGGCTAATAATTCACCCCTCCACTTT
cdr3_length: 20; clone_size: NA; v_call: TRBV27; d_call: NA; j_call: TRBJ2-2; cdr3_aa: CASRVYGGLGSSQGLEELFF; cdr3_nt: TGTGCCAGCAGAGTTTACGGGGGATTGGGGAGTTCGCAGGGTTTGGAGGAGCTGTTTTTT
cdr3_length: 14; clone_size: few; v_call: TRBV20-1; d_call: NA; j_call: TRBJ1-1; cdr3_aa: CSARDQGLNTEAFF; cdr3_nt: TGCAGTGCTAGAGACCAGGGTCTGAACACTGAAGCTTTCTTT
cdr3_length: 18; clone_size: NA; v_call: TRBV10-3; d_call: TRBD1; j_call: TRBJ1-6; cdr3_aa: CAISEGTGARSYNSPLHF; cdr3_nt: TGTGCCATCAGTGAGGGGACAGGGGCTCGTTCCTATAATTCACCCCTCCACTTT
cdr3_length: 14; clone_size: NA; v_call: TRBV18; d_call: TRBD2; j_call: TRBJ2-1; cdr3_aa: CASSPKRELNEQFF; cdr3_nt: TGTGCCAGCTCACCAAAGCGGGAGCTGAATGAGCAGTTCTTC
cdr3_length: 15; clone_size: many; v_call: TRBV29-1; d_call: TRBD2; j_call: TRBJ2-7; cdr3_aa: CSVKIAGGPGHEQYF; cdr3_nt: TGCAGCGTTAAAATAGCGGGAGGGCCCGGCCACGAGCAGTACTTC
cdr3_length: 15; clone_size: NA; v_call: TRBV23-1; d_call: NA; j_call: TRBJ2-3; cdr3_aa: CASTDIGQNADTQYF; cdr3_nt: TGCGCCAGCACCGACATAGGCCAAAACGCAGATACGCAGTATTTT
cdr3_length: 13; clone_size: NA; v_call: TRBV6-2/TRBV6-3; d_call: NA; j_call: TRBJ2-2; cdr3_aa: CASIGLVTGELFF; cdr3_nt: TGTGCCAGCATTGGTCTGGTCACCGGGGAGCTGTTTTTT
cdr3_length: 16; clone_size: few; v_call: TRBV14; d_call: NA; j_call: TRBJ2-2; cdr3_aa: CASSHGLGRATGELFF; cdr3_nt: TGTGCCAGCAGCCATGGTTTGGGACGTGCCACCGGGGAGCTGTTTTTT
cdr3_length: 16; clone_size: many; v_call: TRBV6-1; d_call: NA; j_call: TRBJ2-6; cdr3_aa: CASSLYGDSGANVLTF; cdr3_nt: TGTGCCAGCAGCCTTTACGGGGACTCTGGGGCCAACGTCCTGACTTTC
cdr3_length: 14; clone_size: many; v_call: TRBV5-1; d_call: NA; j_call: TRBJ2-3; cdr3_aa: CASSSGTDTDTQYF; cdr3_nt: TGCGCCAGCAGCTCCGGGACGGACACAGATACGCAGTATTTT
cdr3_length: 15; clone_size: many; v_call: TRBV7-2; d_call: TRBD1; j_call: TRBJ1-1; cdr3_aa: CASSAQQGAPTEAFF; cdr3_nt: TGTGCCAGCAGCGCCCAACAGGGGGCCCCCACTGAAGCTTTCTTT
cdr3_length: 14; clone_size: few; v_call: TRBV29-1; d_call: NA; j_call: TRBJ1-5; cdr3_aa: CSVKVAGLNQPQHF; cdr3_nt: TGCAGCGTTAAAGTCGCAGGTCTCAATCAGCCCCAGCATTTT
cdr3_length: 16; clone_size: many; v_call: TRBV28; d_call: TRBD1; j_call: TRBJ1-1; cdr3_aa: CASRIAGQGKNTEAFF; cdr3_nt: TGTGCCAGCAGAATAGCCGGACAGGGGAAGAACACTGAAGCTTTCTTT